The text below deals with one TCR beta chain. Its specificity is unknown. Clones were sequenced by immunoSEQ multiplex PCR, and TCRdb holds only the in-frame ones, with some missing. The sample lists about 1 million clones; 75% were seen once. The data derive from a study of shared clonotypes between healthy human individuals. Study in general: CD8 memory received one plate per donor, CD8 naive two, CD4 memory three and CD4 naive three.

The length of the CDR3 is 14 residues. Germline loops: CDR1 SGHRS, CDR2 YFSETQ. V lost 5 bases to trimming and J lost 6 bases, with 17 bases between them. Findings and caveats of the study: Several donors had around 5.2% of their naive CD4 clonotypes in common. Limited genetic and exposure-history diversity came from having few donors.

The J gene is TRBJ1-2, the V gene TRBV5-1; tentative D call: TRBD1 (5 bases). Sequenced sample: memory CD4+ T cells sorted from blood. The subset is: CD45RA-negative fraction. The sequence was collected from a man aged 18-30 years in good health. CDR3 loop: CASSPTGGENGYTF. In DNA, the CDR3 is TGCGCCAGCAGTCCAACCGGGGGGGAGAATGGCTACACCTTC.